One sample yielded the 2 T cell receptor beta chains listed below, sequenced in a study of T-cell memory formation after mild COVID-19. One entry per CDR3 protein results from TCRdb running MiXCR on the 5' RACE reads. Of around 200,000 distinct CDR3 sequences listed, around a fifth are singletons. Material: PBMCs or a T cell subset sorted from them (not recorded which). The source is an adult woman who had mild COVID-19 (a few samples of this study predate the infection). Cell type and time point are not known.

V and J are TRBV20-1 and TRBJ2-4; TRBD2 agrees at 7 bases. V lost 0 bases, J lost 6 bases, and 8 bases stayed unmatched. This CDR3 has 15 amino acids. Germline assignment: CDR1 DFQATT and CDR2 SNEGSKA (reference sequence). CDR3 region: CSAREFGTTGNIQYF. Here the CDR3 DNA reads TGCAGTGCTAGAGAATTCGGGACTACGGGAAACATTCAGTACTTC.

In this sample, this clonotype turned up a few times. The rearrangement joins TRBV4-1 to TRBJ2-7, with 9 bases that match TRBD1. The V and J ends lost 1 base and 5 bases, in that order; junction bases with no gene match: 6. The CDR3 runs 15 residues. Per the germline V gene, CDR1 is MGHRA and CDR2 is YSYEKL. The CDR3 is CASSQGGTGTHEQYF. The CDR3 coding sequence is TGCGCCAGCAGCCAAGGGGGGACAGGGACCCACGAGCAGTACTTC.